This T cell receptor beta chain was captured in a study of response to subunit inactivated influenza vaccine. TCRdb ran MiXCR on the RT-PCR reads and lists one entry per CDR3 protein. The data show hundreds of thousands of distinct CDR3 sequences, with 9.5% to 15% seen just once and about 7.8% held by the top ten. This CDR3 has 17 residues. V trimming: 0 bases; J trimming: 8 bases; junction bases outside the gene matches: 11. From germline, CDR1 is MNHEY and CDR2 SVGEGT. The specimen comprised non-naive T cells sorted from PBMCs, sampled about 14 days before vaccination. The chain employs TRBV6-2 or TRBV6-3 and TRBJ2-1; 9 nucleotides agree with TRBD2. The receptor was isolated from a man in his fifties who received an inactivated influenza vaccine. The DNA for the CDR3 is TGTGCCAGCAGTTACTCGAAGTTTGGTAGCGGGAGTCATGAGCAGTTCTTC. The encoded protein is CASSYSKFGSGSHEQFF.